This TCR beta chain was documented in a study of blood T cells in healthy people across ages. General study results and limits: Long-lived donors had more naive CD4+ cells and higher diversity than aged donors.

Using a J-beta primer mix together with a sample-barcoded 5' primer, a second PCR was run for about 6 to 12 cycles. TCRdb ran MiXCR on the 5' RACE reads and lists one entry per CDR3 protein. The sample carries about 680,000 distinct CDR3 sequences, roughly 50% recorded once. This clonotype has just one count. The antigen remains undetermined. The CDR3 is 15 residues long. Trimming removed 6 bases from V and 2 bases from J; junction bases left unmatched: 9. What was sequenced was blood. The source of this sequence is a woman aged 60-70 years in good health. The chain combines TRBV12-3 or TRBV12-4 with TRBJ1-2, with 7 bases identical to TRBD1. The CDR3 DNA reads as TGTGCCAGCAGATCCCAGACAGGGATAAACTATGGCTACACCTTC. It encodes CASRSQTGINYGYTF.